The 25 T cell receptor beta chains in this list originate from one sample, sequenced in a study of CD8 T cells in Susac syndrome (dated by TCRdb to the late 2010s). Receptor amplification or capture employed the immunoSEQ multiplex PCR assay. RNA was extracted using the RNeasy kit, and about 0.45 to 1 ug of the RNA was reverse transcribed with random hexamers. The raw public data were reprocessed by TCRdb itself: fastp quality trimming at Q25, MiXCR clonotype calling, in-frame beta chains only. A single entry per CDR3 protein holds the most common genes and DNA from its merged rows. Recorded for this sample are some 300,000 distinct CDR3 sequences; around 84% of them occurred a single time. Over 0.095% of the sample goes to the ten largest clones. Sequencing was carried out using CD8+ T cells from PBMCs. The receptors were gathered from a human donor with multiple sclerosis.

J is TRBJ1-1 and V is TRBV7-9; D gene ambiguous. Germline V CDR1 and CDR2: SEHNR, FQNEAQ (reference sequence). The length of the CDR3 is 14 residues. V lost 3 bases and J 1 base, leaving 9 bases between the germline ends. CDR3 sequence reads: CASSFVKGNTEAFF. CDR3 bases: TGTGCCAGCAGCTTTGTGAAGGGGAACACTGAAGCTTTCTTT. Combining the CDR3 with reference TRBV7-9 and TRBJ1-1 gives the whole variable domain DTGVSQNPRHKITKRGQNVTFRCDPISEHNRLYWYRQTLGQGPEFLTYFQNEAQLEKSRLLSDRFSAERPKGSFSTLEIQRTEQGDSAMYLCASSFVKGNTEAFFGQGTRLTVV.

This clonotype came up a few times. The chain links TRBV29-1 to TRBJ1-5; no firm D call. The CDR3 has 12 residues. CDR1 is SQVTM, CDR2 ANQGSEA, per germline. The ends were cut back, 6 bases at V and 2 bases at J, with 8 bases in the middle. The CDR3 DNA sequence: TGCAGCGTGATGGAGGGCAATCAGCCCCAGCATTTT. The encoded protein is CSVMEGNQPQHF.

The V gene is TRBV11-2, the J gene TRBJ2-3; D is possibly TRBD1 or TRBD2 (5 bases each). The CDR3 runs to 13 residues. With 8 bases removed from V and 5 bases from J, the gap between germline ends came to 14 bases. The germline V gene encodes CDR1 SGHAT and CDR2 FQNNGV. In DNA, the CDR3 is TGTGCCAGCGAGGGCAGGGCGGAAGATACGCAGTATTTT. As protein: CASEGRAEDTQYF.

The chain is built from TRBV21-1 and TRBJ2-2. TRBV21-1 is tagged as a pseudogene. CDR3 size: 12 residues. CDR3 sequence (DNA): TGTGCCAGCAACAGCGGCACCGGGGAGCTGTTTTTT. Residues: CASNSGTGELFF.

The chain uses TRBV6-6 and TRBJ1-4, with 10 bases that match TRBD1. CDR1 MNHNY and CDR2 SVGAGI come from the germline V gene (reference sequence). V lost 2 bases, J lost 8 bases, and 5 bases stayed unmatched. There are 15 residues in the CDR3. The CDR3 protein is CASSYDRGQGEKLFF. CDR3 coding DNA: TGTGCCAGCAGTTACGACAGGGGGCAAGGAGAAAAACTGTTTTTT.

The rearrangement uses TRBV9 and TRBJ2-2; D might be TRBD1 (5 bases). Germline assignment: CDR1 SGDLS and CDR2 YYNGEE. This CDR3 is 13 amino acids long. V lost 3 bases and J 7 bases, leaving 10 bases between the germline ends. In DNA form, the CDR3 reads TGTGCCAGCAGCGAGGGGCCCGGCGGGGAGCTGTTTTTT. This codes for CASSEGPGGELFF.

The rearrangement joins TRBV27 to TRBJ1-1; D gene uncertain. This CDR3 is built from 14 residues. V dropped 8 bases and J dropped 3 bases, with 16 bases sitting between them. The germline CDR1 and CDR2 sequences are MNHEY and SMNVEV (reference sequence). CDR3 in amino acids: CASQYRGPDTEAFF. In DNA form, the CDR3 reads TGTGCCAGCCAATATCGCGGACCTGACACTGAAGCTTTCTTT.

This chain links TRBV14 with TRBJ2-7; D uncertain. The CDR3 covers 13 residues. Germline CDR1 and CDR2: SGHDN and FVKESK. V shed 5 bases and J shed 7 bases, with 15 bases lying between them. CDR3 region: CASSEGRLREQYF. Written as DNA, the CDR3 is TGTGCCAGCAGCGAAGGCCGGCTAAGAGAGCAGTACTTC.

The sample holds one count of this clonotype. The CDR3 sequence: CASGIMGQETQYF. In DNA form, the CDR3 reads TGTGCCAGCGGCATTATGGGCCAAGAGACCCAGTACTTC. The V and J genes are TRBV27 and TRBJ2-5; D is uncertain. The CDR3 has 13 amino acids. Germline CDR1 and CDR2: MNHEY and SMNVEV (reference sequence). The V end was cut by 8 bases, the J end by 1 base, with 11 bases between.

The rearrangement joins TRBV27 to TRBJ2-3; perhaps TRBD2 as D (6 bases). The germline V gene encodes CDR1 MNHEY and CDR2 SMNVEV (reference sequence). The CDR3 has 15 residues. Deletions cut 5 bases from V and 4 bases from J, with 16 bases between. CDR3 DNA: TGTGCCAGCAGTCATCTCGCGGGCGGGGCAGATACGCAGTATTTT. Amino acids: CASSHLAGGADTQYF.

This clonotype appeared a single time. This chain joins TRBV24-1 and TRBJ1-5, with D maybe TRBD1 (6 bases). The CDR3 spans 15 residues. Germline V lookup: CDR1 KGHDR, CDR2 SFDVKD. Between the trimmed V and J ends, which lost 4 bases and 1 base, there was a span of 10 bases. The CDR3 nucleotides are TGTGCCACCAGTGACTCGGGGGCGAGCAATCAGCCCCAGCATTTT. This codes for CATSDSGASNQPQHF.

V is TRBV7-9 and J is TRBJ2-1; D is unclear. This CDR3 spans 14 amino acids. V was shortened by 8 bases and J by 0 bases, with 11 bases between the two germline ends. The germline V gene encodes CDR1 SEHNR and CDR2 FQNEAQ (reference sequence). The CDR3, as DNA: TGTGCCAGCCGACCCTGGGGCTCCTACAATGAGCAGTTCTTC. Its translation: CASRPWGSYNEQFF.

The chain joins TRBV28 to TRBJ2-1, with D possibly matching TRBD2 (5 bases). V was trimmed by 5 bases and J by 1 base, leaving 12 bases between them. The CDR3 loop spans 15 amino acids. CDR1 and CDR2 from the germline V gene are MDHEN and SYDVKM. The CDR3 DNA is TGTGCCAGCAGTCAACTAGAAGGGTCCTACAATGAGCAGTTCTTC. This codes for CASSQLEGSYNEQFF. Filled out from reference TRBV28 and TRBJ2-1, the complete variable domain reads DVKVTQSSRYLVKRTGEKVFLECVQDMDHENMFWYRQDPGLGLRLIYFSYDVKMKEKGDIPEGYSVSREKKERFSLILESASTNQTSMYLCASSQLEGSYNEQFFGPGTRLTVL.

This sequence joins TRBV15 and TRBJ2-1; perhaps D is TRBD1 or TRBD2 (5 bases each). V lost 6 bases to trimming and J lost 3 bases, with 15 bases between them. Per the germline V gene, CDR1 is LNHNV and CDR2 is YYDKDF (reference sequence). CDR3 length: 15 residues. The CDR3 region is CATSRTRDGYNEQFF. The CDR3 DNA sequence: TGTGCCACCAGTAGAACCCGGGACGGCTACAATGAGCAGTTCTTC.

The sample holds a few counts of this clonotype. The J gene is TRBJ2-5, the V gene TRBV6-6; D call uncertain. This CDR3 comprises 13 residues. Germline values: CDR1 MNHNY, CDR2 SVGAGI (reference sequence). V dropped 2 bases and J dropped 2 bases, with 6 bases sitting between them. The chain's CDR3 is CASSYGLQETQYF. The CDR3 DNA reads TGTGCCAGCAGTTACGGGCTACAAGAGACCCAGTACTTC.

The chain uses TRBV12-3 or TRBV12-4 and TRBJ2-5, with unresolved D. Trimming stripped 1 base from V and 5 bases from J, with 11 bases between. CDR3 length: 14 residues. The CDR3 spells CASSLVGPGETQYF. CDR3 coding DNA: TGTGCCAGCAGTTTAGTCGGGCCTGGGGAGACCCAGTACTTC.

The chain recombines TRBV5-6 with TRBJ2-3, with D maybe TRBD2 (6 bases). Trimming left V 2 bases short and J 0 bases short, with 10 bases between. Germline V CDR1 and CDR2: SGHDT, YYEEEE. CDR3 length equals 15 residues. The CDR3 loop reads CASSFGSPSTDTQYF. The CDR3 DNA reads TGTGCCAGCAGCTTCGGGAGCCCCAGCACAGATACGCAGTATTTT.

The genes are TRBV29-1 and TRBJ2-7; 7 positions match TRBD2. Germline CDR1 reads SQVTM; CDR2 reads ANQGSEA. V shed 7 bases and J 3 bases; nucleotides not matched to a gene: 9. The CDR3 loop spans 13 amino acids. CDR3 in DNA: TGCAGCGCCCTTGGCGGGAGCCTCTACGAGCAGTACTTC. Its protein product is CSALGGSLYEQYF.

The chain recombines TRBV20-1 with TRBJ1-2; D is unresolved. V was cut by 6 bases and J by 4 bases, with 18 bases left in between. The CDR3 is 14 residues long. Per germline, CDR1 DFQATT and CDR2 SNEGSKA (reference sequence). Written as DNA, the CDR3 is TGCAGTGCGAAAACGGGCCTCGGGCCCTATGGCTACACCTTC. Translating gives CSAKTGLGPYGYTF.

CDR3 sequence: CASSPRTLGYEQYF. The CDR3 bases are TGTGCCAGCTCTCCCAGGACTCTAGGCTACGAGCAGTACTTC. This chain connects TRBV7-3 to TRBJ2-7; possibly TRBD2 for D (5 bases). Trimming pared 8 bases from V and 3 bases from J, leaving 17 bases between. The length of the CDR3 is 14 residues. Germline V gene sequence: CDR1 SGHTA, CDR2 FQGTGA.

This rearrangement joins TRBV7-9 to TRBJ2-7; D may be TRBD1 or TRBD2 (5 bases each). The germline V and J ends were trimmed by 4 bases and 3 bases, with 16 bases remaining between them. The CDR3 sequence is 15 residues long. Per the germline V gene, CDR1 is SEHNR and CDR2 is FQNEAQ (reference sequence). The DNA for the CDR3 is TGTGCCAGCAGCTCCGGGACCGGGCCCCTCTACGAGCAGTACTTC. Amino acids: CASSSGTGPLYEQYF.

This clonotype was detected only once. The V call is TRBV7-8, the J call TRBJ2-5; D is undetermined. The germline gives CDR1 SGHVS, CDR2 FQNEAQ. This CDR3 has 14 amino acids. V was shortened by 1 base and J by 1 base, with 7 bases between the two germline ends. The CDR3 region has the DNA TGTGCCAGCAGCTTAGACCATTGCCAAGAGACCCAGTACTTC. Protein product: CASSLDHCQETQYF. Based on the CDR3 plus reference TRBV7-8 and TRBJ2-5, the full variable domain is GAGVSQSPRYKVAKRGQDVALRCDPISGHVSLFWYQQALGQGPEFLTYFQNEAQLDKSGLPSDRFFAERPEGSVSTLKIQRTQQEDSAVYLCASSLDHCQETQYFGPGTRLLVL.

This clonotype showed up just once. The chain has TRBV7-9 and TRBJ1-2; D is possibly TRBD1 (5 bases). This CDR3 is built from 13 residues. CDR1 and CDR2 (germline): SEHNR, FQNEAQ (reference sequence). Trimming shortened V by 2 bases and J by 6 bases, and 10 bases separated the two germline ends. CDR3 nucleotide sequence: TGTGCCAGCAGCTTAAGGGAACAGGATGGCTACACCTTC. Encoded protein: CASSLREQDGYTF.

V gene TRBV19 combines with J gene TRBJ2-2; no clear D gene. Between the trimmed V and J ends, which lost 5 bases and 7 bases, there was a span of 11 bases. CDR1 and CDR2 from the germline V gene are LNHDA and SQIVND (reference sequence). This CDR3 comprises 13 residues. CDR3 bases: TGTGCCAGTAGTTGGAAGACAAGCGGGGAGCTGTTTTTT. Its protein product is CASSWKTSGELFF.

V and J are TRBV6-5 and TRBJ1-1; maybe TRBD1 (6 bases). Germline V lookup: CDR1 MNHEY, CDR2 SVGAGI. V dropped 0 bases and J dropped 2 bases, with 16 bases sitting between them. The CDR3 covers 17 residues. CDR3 coding DNA: TGTGCCAGCAGTTACTCGATTTGGGGGCAGATTAACACTGAAGCTTTCTTT. Amino acid sequence: CASSYSIWGQINTEAFF.